The clone carrying this T cell receptor (beta chain) occurred once. These data belong to a study of blood T cell repertoires in COVID-19. Study details: COVID-19 samples from acute and convalescent phases originated in the United States, Italy and Spain. PBMCs, B-cell-depleted T cells, or T cells provided the cDNA or gDNA that made up the material.

In the original analysis: Scientists estimated how many nucleated cells there were by amplifying reference gene primers. Data came from immunoSEQ multiplex PCR; TCRdb stores just in-frame clones and leaves some out. V and J calls and clone size come straight from that table; D and trimming were deduced from the DNA. This sample has about 200,000 clones; about four fifths occur once, and the top ten carry approximately 6.9%. Germline CDR1 and CDR2: SGHRS and YFSETQ. Trimming cost V 5 bases and J 0 bases; bases outside gene matches: 10. This CDR3 is 17 amino acids long. Sequencing used peripheral blood. The V gene is TRBV5-1, the J gene TRBJ1-4, with 7 bases matching TRBD1. The clonotype originates from a man aged 55-75 years with acute or convalescent COVID-19. The CDR3 spells CASRLGTARATNEKLFF. As DNA, the CDR3 is TGCGCCAGCAGGCTAGGGACAGCTCGAGCAACTAATGAAAAACTGTTTTTT.